A single sample gave rise to the 17 T cell receptor beta chains below, sequenced in a study of blood T cell repertoires in COVID-19. Profiling relied on immunoSEQ multiplex PCR, and the TCRdb table lists in-frame clones only, not all of them. The sample yields fewer than 50,000 clones, around 75% seen once. The sample consisted of peripheral blood. The receptor set was obtained from a man older than 75 with acute or convalescent COVID-19.

The CDR3 bases are TGCGCCAGCAGCGGGGAGACAGGGCGTTATCACGAGCAGTACTTC. Amino acid sequence: CASSGETGRYHEQYF. V is TRBV4-1 and J is TRBJ2-7, with 7 positions matching TRBD1. Trimming cost V 5 bases and J 5 bases; bases outside gene matches: 12. This CDR3 has 15 amino acids. Germline V gene data show CDR1 as MGHRA and CDR2 as YSYEKL.

The rearrangement uses TRBV7-3 and TRBJ2-1, with D possibly TRBD2 on 5 matching bases. This CDR3 spans 15 amino acids. V lost 7 bases and J 4 bases, leaving 17 bases between the germline ends. Germline V gene lookup returns CDR1 SGHTA and CDR2 FQGTGA. CDR3 sequence: CASNRGRVGYNEQFF. In DNA, the CDR3 is TGTGCCAGCAACAGAGGGCGGGTGGGGTACAATGAGCAGTTCTTC.

This clone came up a few times. The J gene is TRBJ2-1, the V gene TRBV6-5; the D gene is possibly TRBD2 (6 bases). The CDR3 totals 14 residues. V was trimmed by 2 bases and J by 9 bases, leaving 14 bases between them. Per germline, CDR1 MNHEY and CDR2 SVGAGI. The chain's CDR3 is CASSYELSGLEQFF. The CDR3 DNA is TGTGCCAGCAGTTACGAGCTCTCGGGACTTGAGCAGTTCTTC.

V gene TRBV4-2 combines with J gene TRBJ2-2, with 8 bases identical to TRBD2. The CDR3 has 19 residues. The germline V gene has CDR1 LGHNA and CDR2 YNFKEQ. V shed 6 bases, J shed 6 bases, and the junction held 21 bases outside the gene matches. CDR3 loop: CASSPTTPGGSGSAGELFF. The DNA for the CDR3 is TGTGCCAGCAGTCCGACTACCCCCGGGGGGAGCGGGAGTGCCGGGGAGCTGTTTTTT.

The gene calls are TRBV6-2 or TRBV6-3 and TRBJ2-5; TRBD2 might be the D (6 bases). Trimming removed 4 bases from V and 5 bases from J, with 14 bases in between. This CDR3 has 14 amino acids. CDR1 is MNHEY and CDR2 is SVGEGT in the germline V gene. The CDR3 spells CASSSRLGGETQYF. The CDR3 DNA reads TGTGCCAGCAGTTCTCGACTAGGTGGCGAGACCCAGTACTTC.

This rearrangement joins TRBV3-1 (or the pseudogene TRBV3-2) to TRBJ2-1, with D possibly matching TRBD2 (5 bases). The CDR3 covers 14 residues. Germline lookup yields CDR1 LGHDT and CDR2 YNNKEL (reference sequence). Trimming cost V 3 bases and J 5 bases, with 11 bases left between them. The CDR3 protein is CASSQRGSNNEQFF. The CDR3 DNA reads as TGTGCCAGCAGCCAGAGAGGGAGTAACAATGAGCAGTTCTTC.

The CDR3 DNA follows: TGTGCCACCAGTGATTCGGCGACAGCAACAGATACGCAGTATTTT. Its translation is CATSDSATATDTQYF. This rearrangement joins TRBV24-1 to TRBJ2-3; TRBD1 is a possible D gene (5 bases). This CDR3 contains 15 residues. CDR1 and CDR2 (germline): KGHDR, SFDVKD. The V gene lost 2 bases and the J gene lost 3 bases, with 11 bases spanning the gap.

This chain links TRBV28 with TRBJ1-5; TRBD1 might be the D (6 bases). The CDR3 runs to 15 residues. Germline values: CDR1 MDHEN, CDR2 SYDVKM. Deletions cut 1 base from V and 7 bases from J, with 14 bases between. The CDR3 here is CASSLYRQVPQPQHF. The CDR3 DNA sequence: TGTGCCAGCAGTTTATATAGACAGGTTCCCCAGCCCCAGCATTTT.

This clone was detected only a few times. The rearrangement uses TRBV28 and TRBJ1-3; D is perhaps TRBD1 (6 bases). The germline V gene encodes CDR1 MDHEN and CDR2 SYDVKM. The CDR3 sequence is 15 residues long. The V and J ends lost 5 bases and 0 bases respectively, with 11 bases between them. The CDR3 region is CASSPGDISGNTIYF. As DNA, the CDR3 is TGTGCCAGCAGTCCCGGGGACATCTCTGGAAACACCATATATTTT.

Here the CDR3 reads CAWSLGTGKETQYF. For the CDR3, the DNA is TGTGCCTGGAGTCTTGGGACAGGGAAAGAGACCCAGTACTTC. The chain employs TRBV30 and TRBJ2-5; 9 nucleotides line up with TRBD1. Germline CDR1 and CDR2: GTSNPN and SVGIG (reference sequence). After removal of 2 bases from V and 3 bases from J, the junction contained 4 bases not matched to a gene. The CDR3 sequence is 14 residues long.

There are a few counts of this clone. The gene calls are TRBV5-1 and TRBJ2-5; 11 nucleotides align to TRBD1. The CDR3 is made up of 16 amino acids. Germline assignment: CDR1 SGHRS and CDR2 YFSETQ. Unmatched junction bases numbered 14, after V lost 10 bases and J lost 3 bases. The CDR3 bases are TGCGCCTATGCCCGGGGGACAGGGGGTGAAAAAGAGACCCAGTACTTC. Encoded protein: CAYARGTGGEKETQYF. The entire variable domain, with the rest obtained from reference TRBV5-1 and TRBJ2-5, is as follows: KAGVTQTPRYLIKTRGQQVTLSCSPISGHRSVSWYQQTPGQGLQFLFEYFSETQRNKGNFPGRFSGRQFSNSRSEMNVSTLELGDSALYLCAYARGTGGEKETQYFGPGTRLLVL.

The V and J genes are TRBV19 and TRBJ1-1; a possible D gene is TRBD1 (5 bases). The germline V gene has CDR1 LNHDA and CDR2 SQIVND (reference sequence). V was trimmed by 4 bases and J by 0 bases, leaving 9 bases between them. The CDR3 runs to 14 residues. The CDR3 coding sequence is TGTGCCAGTAGTAAAGGACACCTGAACACTGAAGCTTTCTTT. Amino acids: CASSKGHLNTEAFF.

The chain is built from TRBV18 and TRBJ2-3; 9 bases match TRBD2. J lost 4 bases, V lost 4 bases, and 9 bases had no gene match. There are 16 residues in the CDR3. Looked up from germline, CDR1 is KGHSH and CDR2 is LQKENI. CDR3 nucleotide sequence: TGTGCCAGCTCACGGACGTTAGCGGGAGAGTCAGATACGCAGTATTTT. This sequence encodes CASSRTLAGESDTQYF.

This clone was recorded a few times. The chain joins TRBV7-9 to TRBJ2-3; 7 bases map to TRBD2. This CDR3 contains 14 residues. Germline assignment: CDR1 SEHNR and CDR2 FQNEAQ (reference sequence). The trim removed 5 bases at V and 2 bases at J, leaving 4 bases unmatched. CDR3 DNA sequence: TGTGCCAGCAGCCCTAGCGGCTACACAGATACGCAGTATTTT. Amino acid sequence: CASSPSGYTDTQYF. Using reference TRBV7-9 and TRBJ2-3 for the parts outside the CDR3, the full variable domain is DTGVSQNPRHKITKRGQNVTFRCDPISEHNRLYWYRQTLGQGPEFLTYFQNEAQLEKSRLLSDRFSAERPKGSFSTLEIQRTEQGDSAMYLCASSPSGYTDTQYFGPGTRLTVL.

V usage is TRBV3-1 (or the pseudogene TRBV3-2) and J usage is TRBJ2-2; 10 bases match TRBD2. CDR3 length equals 19 residues. The V gene's germline CDR1 is LGHDT and CDR2 YNNKEL (reference sequence). Germline trimming cut 4 bases from V and 0 bases from J; bases unmatched to any gene: 11. CDR3 sequence: CASSRKPGLANTNTGELFF. The DNA of the CDR3 is TGTGCCAGCAGCCGGAAACCGGGACTAGCGAATACGAACACCGGGGAGCTGTTTTTT.

The chain employs TRBV9 and TRBJ2-1; 8 bases line up with TRBD2. Germline V gene sequence: CDR1 SGDLS, CDR2 YYNGEE. The CDR3 extends over 15 amino acids. V gave up 4 bases and J gave up 7 bases; unmatched junction bases: 10. The CDR3 region is CASSPQGLAGNEQFF. In DNA form, the CDR3 reads TGTGCCAGCAGCCCCCAAGGACTAGCTGGGAATGAGCAGTTCTTC.

Regarding this clone: The germline gene is not matched at one end of the junction; a read error may be the cause. V and J are TRBV11-2 and TRBJ2-7; no definite D call. The CDR3 runs to 15 residues. Germline V CDR1 and CDR2: SGHAT, FQNNGV. CDR3: CASSSLTPISDEQYF. The DNA of the CDR3 is TGTGCCAGCAGCTCGTTAACTCCGATCTCCGACGAGCAGTACTTC.